These 24 T cell receptor beta chains were sequenced from one sample in a study of CD8 T cells in Susac syndrome. Random hexamers were used to reverse transcribe an amount of roughly 0.5 to 1 ug RNA. Using its own MiXCR run on the immunoSEQ multiplex PCR reads, TCRdb lists one record per CDR3 protein. Altogether approximately 120,000 distinct CDR3 sequences are present, around 96% being singletons, with the ten largest covering roughly 0.087%. Input material: CD4+ T cells from PBMCs. These receptors all stem from a human donor in good health.

J is TRBJ2-2 and V is TRBV9, with D unresolved. The CDR3 consists of 11 residues. Germline V gene lookup returns CDR1 SGDLS and CDR2 YYNGEE. V shed 4 bases and J shed 6 bases, with 4 bases lying between them. CDR3 residues: CASSLAGELFF. The CDR3 region has the DNA TGTGCCAGCAGCCTCGCCGGGGAGCTGTTTTTT.

This clonotype has only one observation. V usage is TRBV29-1 and J usage is TRBJ2-1; 15 bases map to TRBD2. V was clipped by 7 bases and J by 7 bases; unmatched bases: 5. The CDR3 loop spans 14 amino acids. Germline loops: CDR1 SQVTM, CDR2 ANQGSEA. The CDR3: CSALGTSGRNEQFF. The CDR3 DNA reads as TGCAGCGCGTTAGGGACTAGCGGGAGGAATGAGCAGTTCTTC.

The V gene is TRBV5-1, the J gene TRBJ2-5; 8 positions agree with TRBD2. Germline CDR1 is SGHRS and CDR2 is YFSETQ. The V segment lost 2 bases and the J segment 4 bases; nucleotides outside the gene matches: 7. CDR3 length equals 15 residues. The chain's CDR3 is CASSFREGRGETQYF. CDR3 nucleotides: TGCGCCAGCAGCTTCCGGGAGGGCCGAGGAGAGACCCAGTACTTC.

The chain couples TRBV12-3 or TRBV12-4 to TRBJ2-2; a weak D match, TRBD1 (6 bases). The V end was cut by 1 base, the J end by 4 bases, with 13 bases between. The CDR3 has 16 residues. CDR3 sequence reads: CASSLGRDIFTGELFF. The CDR3 region has the DNA TGTGCCAGCAGTTTAGGCCGGGACATCTTCACCGGGGAGCTGTTTTTT.

The chain recombines TRBV29-1 with TRBJ1-2, with D maybe TRBD1 (5 bases). Germline CDR1 reads SQVTM; CDR2 reads ANQGSEA. Trimming removed 6 bases from V and 8 bases from J, with 13 bases in between. The CDR3 has 11 residues. For the CDR3, the DNA is TGCAGCGTGTGGGACGCCGAGGGCTACACCTTC. Its protein is CSVWDAEGYTF. Filled out from reference TRBV29-1 and TRBJ1-2, the complete variable domain reads SAVISQKPSRDICQRGTSLTIQCQVDSQVTMMFWYRQQPGQSLTLIATANQGSEATYESGFVIDKFPISRPNLTFSTLTVSNMSPEDSSIYLCSVWDAEGYTFGSGTRLTVV.

J is TRBJ2-5 and V is TRBV29-1; D is tentatively TRBD1 or TRBD2 (5 bases each). Between the trimmed V and J ends, which lost 6 bases and 6 bases, there was a span of 11 bases. The CDR3 covers 11 residues. CDR1 is SQVTM, CDR2 ANQGSEA, per germline. For the CDR3, the DNA is TGCAGCGTCAGAGGGGCCCAGACCCAGTACTTC. This translates into CSVRGAQTQYF. Together with reference TRBV29-1 and TRBJ2-5, the CDR3 gives the full variable domain: SAVISQKPSRDICQRGTSLTIQCQVDSQVTMMFWYRQQPGQSLTLIATANQGSEATYESGFVIDKFPISRPNLTFSTLTVSNMSPEDSSIYLCSVRGAQTQYFGPGTRLLVL.

The J gene is TRBJ2-7, the V gene TRBV18, with TRBD2 identical over 13 bases. This CDR3 has 14 amino acids. V lost 3 bases, J lost 7 bases, and 3 bases stayed unmatched. Germline CDR1 is KGHSH and CDR2 is LQKENI. In DNA, the CDR3 is TGTGCCAGCTCACCGACTAGCGGGGGGATTGAGCAGTACTTC. Translation gives CASSPTSGGIEQYF.

This clonotype has a single count. This sequence joins TRBV29-1 and TRBJ1-1, with a weak D call TRBD1 (6 bases). CDR3 size: 13 residues. The germline gives CDR1 SQVTM, CDR2 ANQGSEA. The V and J ends lost 8 bases and 1 base respectively, with 14 bases between them. In DNA, the CDR3 is TGCAGCCTGGCCCAGGGGCCGAACACTGAAGCTTTCTTT. It codes for CSLAQGPNTEAFF.

A note on this clonotype: At one end the junction does not follow the germline gene, possibly because of a read error. The chain has TRBV15 and TRBJ1-2; no firm D call. Per the germline V gene, CDR1 is LNHNV and CDR2 is YYDKDF (reference sequence). This CDR3 comprises 14 residues. In nucleotides, the CDR3 is TGTGCCACCAGCCGAGAGATGAGCTGGAGTGGCTACACCTTC. Its translation: CATSREMSWSGYTF.

V is TRBV5-1 and J is TRBJ2-7; 12 positions match TRBD1. The CDR3 covers 15 residues. V gave up 0 bases and J gave up 6 bases; unmatched junction bases: 4. Germline assignment: CDR1 SGHRS and CDR2 YFSETQ. The CDR3 coding sequence is TGCGCCAGCAGCTTGGAAGGGACAGGGGGCGGCGAGCAGTACTTC. As protein: CASSLEGTGGGEQYF.

The V gene is TRBV7-2, the J gene TRBJ1-1; no clear D gene. Trimming removed 1 base at V and 1 base at J, with 10 bases between. Germline lookup yields CDR1 SGHTA and CDR2 FQGNSA. The CDR3 runs to 15 residues. The CDR3 loop reads CASSLGSRQNTEAFF. Here the CDR3 DNA reads TGTGCCAGCAGCTTAGGTTCCAGACAGAACACTGAAGCTTTCTTT.

This clonotype was observed once. The V call is TRBV2, the J call TRBJ2-5, with 12 bases that match TRBD2. This CDR3 contains 13 residues. CDR1 and CDR2 (germline): SNHLY, FYNNEI. V trimming: 8 bases; J trimming: 5 bases; junction bases outside the gene matches: 3. CDR3 loop: CASLAGGYETQYF. The CDR3 bases are TGTGCCAGCCTAGCGGGAGGGTATGAGACCCAGTACTTC.

V gene TRBV7-9 combines with J gene TRBJ2-5; TRBD2 is a possible D gene (6 bases). The germline V and J ends were trimmed by 5 bases and 5 bases, with 12 bases remaining between them. CDR1 SEHNR and CDR2 FQNEAQ come from the germline V gene (reference sequence). The CDR3 loop spans 13 amino acids. This CDR3 is CASSPTSRETQYF. The CDR3 nucleotides are TGTGCCAGCAGCCCAACTAGCCGGGAGACCCAGTACTTC.

This clonotype occurred a few times. The chain uses TRBV27 and TRBJ1-2; D is uncertain. This CDR3 spans 13 amino acids. The ends were cut back, 2 bases at V and 2 bases at J, with 6 bases in the middle. Germline-derived CDR1 and CDR2 are MNHEY and SMNVEV (reference sequence). The CDR3 here is CASSLGENYGYTF. In nucleotides, the CDR3 is TGTGCCAGCAGTTTAGGGGAAAACTATGGCTACACCTTC.

The genes are TRBV6-5 and TRBJ2-1; maybe TRBD2 (6 bases). In germline, CDR1 is MNHEY, CDR2 SVGAGI. Trimming took 2 bases from V and 6 from J, leaving 14 bases between them. The CDR3 consists of 15 residues. CDR3 sequence (DNA): TGTGCCAGCAGTTACCAATCCGGGACTTTCAATGAGCAGTTCTTC. It specifies CASSYQSGTFNEQFF.

The chain combines TRBV7-9 with TRBJ1-4; D not certain. Deletions cut 3 bases from V and 8 bases from J, with 10 bases between. This CDR3 spans 13 amino acids. In germline, CDR1 is SEHNR, CDR2 FQNEAQ (reference sequence). The CDR3 spells CASSFSREEKLFF. CDR3 DNA: TGTGCCAGCAGCTTTTCAAGGGAAGAAAAACTGTTTTTT.

This rearrangement joins TRBV18 to TRBJ1-1; D not resolved. The CDR3 has 17 amino acids. The germline gives CDR1 KGHSH, CDR2 LQKENI. With 0 bases removed from V and 1 base from J, the gap between germline ends came to 15 bases. The CDR3 DNA is TGTGCCAGCTCACCACCAGGCCCTTTGGGCGGGAACACTGAAGCTTTCTTT. Translating it yields CASSPPGPLGGNTEAFF.

V usage is TRBV20-1 and J usage is TRBJ2-3; weak D call: TRBD2 (5 bases). CDR3 length: 17 amino acids. V was cut by 3 bases and J by 2 bases, with 21 bases left in between. From germline, CDR1 is DFQATT and CDR2 SNEGSKA (reference sequence). The CDR3 spells CSARSAGNTFFTDTQYF. CDR3 bases: TGCAGTGCTAGGTCCGCGGGCAACACCTTTTTCACAGATACGCAGTATTTT.

V gene TRBV7-9 combines with J gene TRBJ2-3; 7 bases fit TRBD2. The junction had 2 bases not matched to a gene; V was cut back by 2 bases and J by 3 bases. Per the germline V gene, CDR1 is SEHNR and CDR2 is FQNEAQ (reference sequence). The CDR3 is 14 amino acids. CDR3 bases: TGTGCCAGCAGCTTAAGTAGCGGGACAGATACGCAGTATTTT. Amino acids: CASSLSSGTDTQYF.

The chain uses TRBV12-3 or TRBV12-4 and TRBJ1-2; 7 positions agree with TRBD1. The CDR3 contains 14 residues. The V segment lost 4 bases and the J segment 4 bases; nucleotides outside the gene matches: 6. CDR3: CASSYPGTVYGYTF. The CDR3 DNA reads TGTGCCAGCAGTTATCCTGGGACAGTCTATGGCTACACCTTC.

The V and J genes are TRBV20-1 and TRBJ2-5; unclear D gene. The CDR3 spans 16 residues. The germline V and J ends were trimmed by 0 bases and 0 bases, with 14 bases remaining between them. Germline loops: CDR1 DFQATT, CDR2 SNEGSKA (reference sequence). CDR3 in amino acids: CSARDRASRNQETQYF. The DNA for the CDR3 is TGCAGTGCTAGAGATAGGGCCAGCCGGAACCAAGAGACCCAGTACTTC.

The chain is built from TRBV12-3 or TRBV12-4 and TRBJ2-4, with D uncertain. The length of the CDR3 is 14 residues. V was cut by 4 bases and J by 5 bases, with 12 bases left in between. The CDR3 spells CASSYLTLQNIQYF. The CDR3 DNA reads as TGTGCCAGCAGTTATTTAACCCTCCAAAACATTCAGTACTTC.

This clonotype appeared once. The gene calls are TRBV9 and TRBJ2-1, with D possibly being TRBD2 (6 bases). CDR3 length equals 16 residues. CDR1 SGDLS and CDR2 YYNGEE come from the germline V gene. The V end lost 0 bases, the J end lost 6 bases, and 16 bases lay between the germline ends. In DNA, the CDR3 is TGTGCCAGCAGCGTAGTGAATAGCGGTTCGGGCAATGAGCAGTTCTTC. Translated, it gives CASSVVNSGSGNEQFF.

A word on this clonotype: At one boundary the junction diverges from the germline segment, which might be a read error. The chain has TRBV6-2 or TRBV6-3 and TRBJ1-5; TRBD1 aligns across 7 bases. CDR3 size: 14 residues. Germline V gives CDR1 MNHEY, CDR2 SVGEGT. The CDR3 protein is CASSQDRAGQPHYF. The CDR3 nucleotides read TGTGCCAGCAGTCAAGACAGGGCAGGTCAGCCCCATTATTTT.